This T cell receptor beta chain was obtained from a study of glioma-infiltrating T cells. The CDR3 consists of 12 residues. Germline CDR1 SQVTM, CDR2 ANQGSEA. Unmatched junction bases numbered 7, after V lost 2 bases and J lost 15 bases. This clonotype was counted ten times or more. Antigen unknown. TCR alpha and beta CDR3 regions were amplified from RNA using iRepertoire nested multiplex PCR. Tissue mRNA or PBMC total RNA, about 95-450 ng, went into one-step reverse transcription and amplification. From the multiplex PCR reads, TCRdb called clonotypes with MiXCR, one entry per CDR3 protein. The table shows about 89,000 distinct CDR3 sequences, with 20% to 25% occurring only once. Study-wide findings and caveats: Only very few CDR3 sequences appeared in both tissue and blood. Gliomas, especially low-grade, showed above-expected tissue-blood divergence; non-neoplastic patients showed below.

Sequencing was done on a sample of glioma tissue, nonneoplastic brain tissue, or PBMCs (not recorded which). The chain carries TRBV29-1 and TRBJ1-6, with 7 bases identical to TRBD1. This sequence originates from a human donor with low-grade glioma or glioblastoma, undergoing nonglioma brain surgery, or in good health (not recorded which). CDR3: CSVERRDRVLHF. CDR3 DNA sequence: TGCAGCGTTGAAAGGCGGGACAGAGTCCTCCACTTT.